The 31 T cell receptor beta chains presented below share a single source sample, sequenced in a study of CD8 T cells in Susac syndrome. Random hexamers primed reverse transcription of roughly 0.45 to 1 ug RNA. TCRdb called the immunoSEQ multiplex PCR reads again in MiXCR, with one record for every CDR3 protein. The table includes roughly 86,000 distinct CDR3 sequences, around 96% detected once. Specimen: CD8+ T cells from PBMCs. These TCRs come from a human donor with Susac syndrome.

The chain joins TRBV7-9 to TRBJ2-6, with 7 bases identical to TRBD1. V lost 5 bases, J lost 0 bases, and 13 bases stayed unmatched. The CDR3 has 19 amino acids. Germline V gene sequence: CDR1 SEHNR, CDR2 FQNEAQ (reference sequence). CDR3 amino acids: CASSPRFDRELSGANVLTF. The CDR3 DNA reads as TGTGCCAGCAGCCCCCGATTCGACAGGGAACTCTCTGGGGCCAACGTCCTGACTTTC.

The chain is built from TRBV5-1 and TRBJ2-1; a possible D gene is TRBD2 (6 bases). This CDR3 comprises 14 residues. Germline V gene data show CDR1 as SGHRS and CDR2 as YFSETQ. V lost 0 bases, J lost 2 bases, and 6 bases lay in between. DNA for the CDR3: TGCGCCAGCAGCTTGGCGGGGGCCTACAATGAGCAGTTCTTC. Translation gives CASSLAGAYNEQFF.

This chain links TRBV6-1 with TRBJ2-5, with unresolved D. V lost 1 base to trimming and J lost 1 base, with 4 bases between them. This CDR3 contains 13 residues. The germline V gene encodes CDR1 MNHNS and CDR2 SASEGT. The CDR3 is CASSEGAQETQYF. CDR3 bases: TGTGCCAGCAGTGAAGGGGCCCAAGAGACCCAGTACTTC.

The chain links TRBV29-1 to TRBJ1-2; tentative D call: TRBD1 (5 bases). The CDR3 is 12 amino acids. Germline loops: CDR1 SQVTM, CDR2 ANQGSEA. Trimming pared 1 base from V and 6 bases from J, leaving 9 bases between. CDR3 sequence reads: CSVEATEDGYTF. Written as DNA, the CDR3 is TGCAGCGTTGAAGCGACAGAAGATGGCTACACCTTC. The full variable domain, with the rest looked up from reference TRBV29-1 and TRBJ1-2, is SAVISQKPSRDICQRGTSLTIQCQVDSQVTMMFWYRQQPGQSLTLIATANQGSEATYESGFVIDKFPISRPNLTFSTLTVSNMSPEDSSIYLCSVEATEDGYTFGSGTRLTVV.

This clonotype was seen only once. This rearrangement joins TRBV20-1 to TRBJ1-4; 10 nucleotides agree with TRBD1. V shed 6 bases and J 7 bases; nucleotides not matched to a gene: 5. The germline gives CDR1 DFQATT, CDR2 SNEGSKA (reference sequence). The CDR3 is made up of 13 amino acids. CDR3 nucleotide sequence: TGCAGTGCCCCGGACAGGGGGGTTGAAAAACTGTTTTTT. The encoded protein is CSAPDRGVEKLFF.

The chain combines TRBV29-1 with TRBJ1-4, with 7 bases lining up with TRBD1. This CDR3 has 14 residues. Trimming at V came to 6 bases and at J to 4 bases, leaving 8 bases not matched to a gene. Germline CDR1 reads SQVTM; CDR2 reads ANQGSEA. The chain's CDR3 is CSVLDRADNEKLFF. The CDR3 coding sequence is TGCAGCGTCCTCGACAGGGCCGATAATGAAAAACTGTTTTTT.

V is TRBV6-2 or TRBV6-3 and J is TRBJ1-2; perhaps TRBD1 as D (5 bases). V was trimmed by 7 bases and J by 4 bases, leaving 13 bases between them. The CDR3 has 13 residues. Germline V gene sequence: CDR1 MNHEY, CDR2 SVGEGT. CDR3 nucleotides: TGTGCCAGCACCGACAGCCCTTCCTATGGCTACACCTTC. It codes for CASTDSPSYGYTF.

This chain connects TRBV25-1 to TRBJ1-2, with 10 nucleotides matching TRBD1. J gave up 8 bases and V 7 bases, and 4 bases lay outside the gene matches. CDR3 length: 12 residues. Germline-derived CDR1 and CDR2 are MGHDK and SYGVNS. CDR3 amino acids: CASIGQGGGYTF. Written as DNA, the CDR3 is TGTGCCAGCATCGGACAGGGGGGAGGCTACACCTTC.

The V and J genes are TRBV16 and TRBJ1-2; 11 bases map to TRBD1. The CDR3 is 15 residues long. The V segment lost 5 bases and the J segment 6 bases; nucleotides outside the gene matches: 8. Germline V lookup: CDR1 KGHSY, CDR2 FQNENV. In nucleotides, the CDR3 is TGTGCCAGCAGCGTTGTGGGACAGGGGGTTGATGGCTACACCTTC. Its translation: CASSVVGQGVDGYTF.

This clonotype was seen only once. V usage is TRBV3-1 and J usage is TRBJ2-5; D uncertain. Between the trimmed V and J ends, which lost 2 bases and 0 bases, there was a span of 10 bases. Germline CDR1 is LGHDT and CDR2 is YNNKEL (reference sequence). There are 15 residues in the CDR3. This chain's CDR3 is CASSQFKGNQETQYF. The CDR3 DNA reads TGTGCCAGCAGCCAATTTAAGGGCAACCAAGAGACCCAGTACTTC.

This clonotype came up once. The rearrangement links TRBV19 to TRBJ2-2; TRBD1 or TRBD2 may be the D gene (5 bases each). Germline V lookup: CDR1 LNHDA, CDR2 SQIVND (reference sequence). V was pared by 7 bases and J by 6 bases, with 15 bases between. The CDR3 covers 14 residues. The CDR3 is CASTRGLGAGELFF. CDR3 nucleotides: TGTGCCAGTACTCGGGGTTTGGGGGCCGGGGAGCTGTTTTTT.

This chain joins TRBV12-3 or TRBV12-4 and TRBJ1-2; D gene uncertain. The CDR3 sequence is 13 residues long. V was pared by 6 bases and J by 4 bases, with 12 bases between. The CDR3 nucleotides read TGTGCCAGCAGGGTCACGGGCGCCTATGGCTACACCTTC. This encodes CASRVTGAYGYTF.

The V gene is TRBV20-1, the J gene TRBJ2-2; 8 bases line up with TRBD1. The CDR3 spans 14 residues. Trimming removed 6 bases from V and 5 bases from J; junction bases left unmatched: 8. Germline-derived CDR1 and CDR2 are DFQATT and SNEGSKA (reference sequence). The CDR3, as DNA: TGCAGTGCAAGCCGGACAGGGAGGACCGGGGAGCTGTTTTTT. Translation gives CSASRTGRTGELFF.

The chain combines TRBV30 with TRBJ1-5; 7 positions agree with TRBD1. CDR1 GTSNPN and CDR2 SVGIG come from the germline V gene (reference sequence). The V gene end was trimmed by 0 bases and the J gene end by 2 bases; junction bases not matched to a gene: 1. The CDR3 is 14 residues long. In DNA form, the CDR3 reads TGTGCCTGGAGTGTCGGACAGGGCAATCAGCCCCAGCATTTT. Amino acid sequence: CAWSVGQGNQPQHF.

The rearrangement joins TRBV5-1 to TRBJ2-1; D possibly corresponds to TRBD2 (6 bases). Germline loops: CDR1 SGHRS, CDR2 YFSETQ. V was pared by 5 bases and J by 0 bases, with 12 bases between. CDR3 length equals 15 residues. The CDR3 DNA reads TGCGCCAGCAGGAGGGGACTCAGCTCCTACAATGAGCAGTTCTTC. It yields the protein CASRRGLSSYNEQFF. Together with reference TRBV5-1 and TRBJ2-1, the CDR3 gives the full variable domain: KAGVTQTPRYLIKTRGQQVTLSCSPISGHRSVSWYQQTPGQGLQFLFEYFSETQRNKGNFPGRFSGRQFSNSRSEMNVSTLELGDSALYLCASRRGLSSYNEQFFGPGTRLTVL.

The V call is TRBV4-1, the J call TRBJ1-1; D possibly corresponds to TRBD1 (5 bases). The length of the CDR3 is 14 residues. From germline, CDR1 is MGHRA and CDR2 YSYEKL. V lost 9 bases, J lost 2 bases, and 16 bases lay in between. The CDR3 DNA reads TGCGCCAGTCAGTCGGGACGAACAAACACTGAAGCTTTCTTT. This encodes CASQSGRTNTEAFF.

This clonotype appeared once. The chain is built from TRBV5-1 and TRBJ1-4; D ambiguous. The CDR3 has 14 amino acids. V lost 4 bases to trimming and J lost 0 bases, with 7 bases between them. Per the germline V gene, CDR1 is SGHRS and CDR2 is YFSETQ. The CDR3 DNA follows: TGCGCCAGCAGCGAACAGTCAACTAATGAAAAACTGTTTTTT. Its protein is CASSEQSTNEKLFF. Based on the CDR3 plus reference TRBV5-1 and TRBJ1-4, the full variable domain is KAGVTQTPRYLIKTRGQQVTLSCSPISGHRSVSWYQQTPGQGLQFLFEYFSETQRNKGNFPGRFSGRQFSNSRSEMNVSTLELGDSALYLCASSEQSTNEKLFFGSGTQLSVL.

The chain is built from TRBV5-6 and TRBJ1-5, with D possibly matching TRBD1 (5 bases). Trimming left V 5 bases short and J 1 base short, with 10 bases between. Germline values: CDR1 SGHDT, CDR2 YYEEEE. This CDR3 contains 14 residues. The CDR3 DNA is TGTGCCAGCAGTTCCCGACAGAGCAATCAGCCCCAGCATTTT. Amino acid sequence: CASSSRQSNQPQHF. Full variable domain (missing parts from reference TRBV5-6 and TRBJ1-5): DAGVTQSPTHLIKTRGQQVTLRCSPKSGHDTVSWYQQALGQGPQFIFQYYEEEERQRGNFPDRFSGHQFPNYSSELNVNALLLGDSALYLCASSSRQSNQPQHFGDGTRLSIL.

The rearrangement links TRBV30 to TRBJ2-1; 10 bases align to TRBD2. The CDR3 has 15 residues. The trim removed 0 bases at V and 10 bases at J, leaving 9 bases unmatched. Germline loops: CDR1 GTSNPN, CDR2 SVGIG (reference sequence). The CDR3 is CAWSVLSGGVREQFF. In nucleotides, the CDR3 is TGTGCCTGGAGTGTATTAAGCGGGGGGGTGAGGGAGCAGTTCTTC.

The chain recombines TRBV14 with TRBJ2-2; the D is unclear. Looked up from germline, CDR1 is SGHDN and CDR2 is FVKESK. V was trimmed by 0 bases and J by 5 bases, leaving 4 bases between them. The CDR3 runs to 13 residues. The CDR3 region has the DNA TGTGCCAGCAGCCAAGATCGGACCGGGGAGCTGTTTTTT. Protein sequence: CASSQDRTGELFF.

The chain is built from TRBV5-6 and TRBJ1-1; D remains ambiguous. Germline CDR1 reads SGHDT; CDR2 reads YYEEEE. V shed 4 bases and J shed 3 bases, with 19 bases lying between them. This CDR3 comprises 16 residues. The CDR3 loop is CASSPPTSGLDTEAFF. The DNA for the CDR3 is TGTGCCAGCAGCCCACCGACTAGCGGGCTTGACACTGAAGCTTTCTTT. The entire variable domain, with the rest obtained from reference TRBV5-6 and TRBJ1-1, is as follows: DAGVTQSPTHLIKTRGQQVTLRCSPKSGHDTVSWYQQALGQGPQFIFQYYEEEERQRGNFPDRFSGHQFPNYSSELNVNALLLGDSALYLCASSPPTSGLDTEAFFGQGTRLTVV.

The CDR3 is CASSQDLTSGGKETQYF. DNA for the CDR3: TGCGCCAGCAGCCAAGATCTAACTAGCGGGGGGAAAGAGACCCAGTACTTC. V usage is TRBV4-3 and J usage is TRBJ2-5, with 12 bases lining up with TRBD2. CDR1 is LGHNA and CDR2 is YSLEER in the germline V gene. This CDR3 spans 17 amino acids. With V trimmed by 0 bases and J by 3 bases, 5 bases remained unmatched.

CDR3 DNA: TGCAGTGCTAGGGGGGCTAGCGGGGCCCGAACCTACAATGAGCAGTTCTTC. This translates into CSARGASGARTYNEQFF. The chain has TRBV20-1 and TRBJ2-1; 9 bases align to TRBD2. Trimming took 3 bases from V and 2 from J; bases not matched to a gene: 11. The CDR3 is made up of 17 amino acids. CDR1 is DFQATT and CDR2 is SNEGSKA in the germline V gene (reference sequence).

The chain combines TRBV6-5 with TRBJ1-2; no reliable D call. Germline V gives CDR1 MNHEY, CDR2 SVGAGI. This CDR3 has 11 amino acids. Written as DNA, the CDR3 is TGTGCGCAGCAGGATGAGTATGGCTACACCTTC. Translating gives CAQQDEYGYTF.

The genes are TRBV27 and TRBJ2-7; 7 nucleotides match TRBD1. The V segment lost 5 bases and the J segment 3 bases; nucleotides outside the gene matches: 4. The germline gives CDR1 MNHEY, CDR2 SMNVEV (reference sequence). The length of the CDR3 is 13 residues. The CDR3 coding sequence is TGTGCCAGCAGTAGGGGGCACAACTACGAGCAGTACTTC. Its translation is CASSRGHNYEQYF.

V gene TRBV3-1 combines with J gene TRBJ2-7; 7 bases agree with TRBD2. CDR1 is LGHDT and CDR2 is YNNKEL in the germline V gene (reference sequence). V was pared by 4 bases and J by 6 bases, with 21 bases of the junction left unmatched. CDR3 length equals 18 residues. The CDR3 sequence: CASSPGLAGTLRTSEQYF. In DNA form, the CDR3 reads TGTGCCAGCAGCCCGGGGTTAGCGGGCACCCTCAGGACCTCCGAGCAGTACTTC.

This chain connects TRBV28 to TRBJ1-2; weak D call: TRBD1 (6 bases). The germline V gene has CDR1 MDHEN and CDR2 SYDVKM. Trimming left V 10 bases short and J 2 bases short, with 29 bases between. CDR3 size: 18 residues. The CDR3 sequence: CATTQAAEFRGENYGYTF. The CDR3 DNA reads TGTGCCACGACCCAAGCGGCAGAGTTTAGGGGGGAGAACTATGGCTACACCTTC.

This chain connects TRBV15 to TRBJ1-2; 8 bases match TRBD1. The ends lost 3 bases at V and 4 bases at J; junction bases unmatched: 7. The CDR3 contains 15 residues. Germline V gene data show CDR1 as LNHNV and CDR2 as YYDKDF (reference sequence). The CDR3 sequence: CATSRKGQGVYGYTF. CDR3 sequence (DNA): TGTGCCACCAGCAGGAAAGGACAGGGCGTCTATGGCTACACCTTC.

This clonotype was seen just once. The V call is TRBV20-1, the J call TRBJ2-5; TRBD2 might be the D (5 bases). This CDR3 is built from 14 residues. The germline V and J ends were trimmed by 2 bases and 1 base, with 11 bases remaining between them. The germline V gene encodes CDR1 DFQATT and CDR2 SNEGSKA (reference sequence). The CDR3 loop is CSARRQEAQETQYF. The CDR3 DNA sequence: TGCAGTGCTAGACGTCAGGAGGCCCAAGAGACCCAGTACTTC.

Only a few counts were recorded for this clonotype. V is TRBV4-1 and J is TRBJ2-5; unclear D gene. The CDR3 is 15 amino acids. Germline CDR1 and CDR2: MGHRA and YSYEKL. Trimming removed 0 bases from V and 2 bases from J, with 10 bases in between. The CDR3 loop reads CASSQETLTQETQYF. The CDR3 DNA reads TGCGCCAGCAGCCAAGAAACTCTAACACAAGAGACCCAGTACTTC.

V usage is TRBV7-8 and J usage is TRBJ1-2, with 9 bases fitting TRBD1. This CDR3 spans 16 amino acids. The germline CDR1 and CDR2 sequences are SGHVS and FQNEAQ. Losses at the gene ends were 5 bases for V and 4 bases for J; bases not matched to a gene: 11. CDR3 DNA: TGTGCCAGCAGCCGGGACAGGGCTACGTTCCTCTATGGCTACACCTTC. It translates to CASSRDRATFLYGYTF.